Each of the 22 T cell receptor beta chains below was sequenced from the same sample in a study of cytomegalovirus exposure and HLA in healthy donors. A multiplex PCR was run with 60 Vbeta primers and 13 Jbeta primers. Here immunoSEQ multiplex PCR was the method, and the copy in TCRdb shows in-frame clones only, minus some. The table shows some 150,000 clones, with roughly 77% occurring only once. Sequenced material: PBMCs. These receptors were taken from a human donor in good health.

V gene TRBV2 combines with J gene TRBJ2-2; D perhaps matches TRBD1 (6 bases). CDR1 and CDR2 from the germline V gene are SNHLY and FYNNEI. CDR3 size: 17 residues. Trimming removed 7 bases from V and 6 bases from J, with 24 bases in between. CDR3 sequence: CASKRGGWGRVPGELFF. The DNA for the CDR3 is TGTGCCAGCAAAAGAGGAGGTTGGGGGCGCGTTCCCGGGGAGCTGTTTTTT.

The J gene is TRBJ2-7, the V gene TRBV14; D not certain. The CDR3 runs to 14 residues. The V end lost 4 bases, the J end lost 5 bases, and 15 bases lay between the germline ends. Germline V lookup: CDR1 SGHDN, CDR2 FVKESK. The CDR3 nucleotides are TGTGCCAGCAGCCCACCTTTACTGTACCACGAGCAGTACTTC. This translates into CASSPPLLYHEQYF.

This chain links TRBV2 with TRBJ1-4, with D uncertain. The CDR3 has 16 amino acids. CDR1 and CDR2 from the germline V gene are SNHLY and FYNNEI. V lost 0 bases to trimming and J lost 7 bases, with 15 bases between them. CDR3 sequence: CASSEALLGGGEKLFF. DNA of the CDR3: TGTGCCAGCAGTGAAGCGCTTCTGGGAGGAGGTGAAAAACTGTTTTTT. The complete variable domain, with remaining parts taken from reference TRBV2 and TRBJ1-4, reads EPEVTQTPSHQVTQMGQEVILRCVPISNHLYFYWYRQILGQKVEFLVSFYNNEISEKSEIFDDQFSVERPDGSNFTLKIRSTKLEDSAMYFCASSEALLGGGEKLFFGSGTQLSVL.

The V call is TRBV7-6, the J call TRBJ2-1; D might be TRBD2 (5 bases). V gave up 5 bases and J gave up 9 bases, with 11 bases separating them. Germline V gives CDR1 SGHVS, CDR2 FNYEAQ. The CDR3 consists of 12 residues. Here the CDR3 reads CASSALEGEQFF. The CDR3 DNA follows: TGTGCCAGCAGCGCCCTAGAGGGTGAGCAGTTCTTC. Full variable domain (remainder filled in from reference TRBV7-6 and TRBJ2-1): GAGVSQSPRYKVTKRGQDVALRCDPISGHVSLYWYRQALGQGPEFLTYFNYEAQQDKSGLPNDRFSAERPEGSISTLTIQRTEQRDSAMYRCASSALEGEQFFGPGTRLTVL.

As to this clone: The identical CDR3 is also encoded by other nucleotide sequences in the sample. The V call is TRBV20-1, the J call TRBJ2-3; D uncertain. Trimming left V 1 base short and J 5 bases short, with 4 bases between. CDR3 length equals 11 residues. Per the germline V gene, CDR1 is DFQATT and CDR2 is SNEGSKA (reference sequence). The CDR3 loop is CSARVIDTQYF. CDR3 nucleotides: TGCAGTGCTAGAGTAATAGATACGCAGTATTTT.

The rearrangement links TRBV6-5 to TRBJ2-5; TRBD2 matches 7 bases. The germline CDR1 and CDR2 sequences are MNHEY and SVGAGI. J gave up 4 bases and V 0 bases, and 8 bases lay outside the gene matches. This CDR3 comprises 16 residues. Here the CDR3 reads CASSYSSQRGGETQYF. The CDR3 bases are TGTGCCAGCAGTTACTCGAGCCAGCGGGGCGGAGAGACCCAGTACTTC.

The genes are TRBV19 and TRBJ2-7, with TRBD2 matching 8 bases. The CDR3 has 15 residues. V lost 9 bases to trimming and J lost 2 bases; unmatched junction nucleotides: 12. The V gene's germline CDR1 is LNHDA and CDR2 SQIVND (reference sequence). The CDR3 protein is CASGGGTGGAYEQYF. Here the CDR3 DNA reads TGTGCCAGCGGGGGGGGGACGGGAGGAGCCTACGAGCAGTACTTC.

The chain couples TRBV15 to TRBJ2-1, with D unclear. CDR3 length equals 12 residues. Per germline, CDR1 LNHNV and CDR2 YYDKDF (reference sequence). V shed 5 bases and J shed 6 bases, with 8 bases lying between them. This CDR3 reads CATSRWPNEQFF. CDR3 coding DNA: TGTGCCACCAGCCGCTGGCCCAATGAGCAGTTCTTC.

The gene calls are TRBV7-8 and TRBJ2-3; TRBD2 agrees at 8 bases. Germline V lookup: CDR1 SGHVS, CDR2 FQNEAQ. The CDR3 has 17 residues. With 2 bases clipped from V and 5 bases from J, the junction kept 12 bases outside the gene matches. The CDR3 DNA reads TGTGCCAGCAGCTTATATCCTATAGCGGGAAAGGTAGATACGCAGTATTTT. Encoded protein: CASSLYPIAGKVDTQYF.

The genes are TRBV6-6 and TRBJ2-7, with D possibly TRBD2 on 5 matching bases. Germline V CDR1 and CDR2: MNHNY, SVGAGI (reference sequence). V was shortened by 2 bases and J by 9 bases, with 14 bases between the two germline ends. This CDR3 comprises 13 residues. The CDR3 sequence: CASSYAQEVGQYF. DNA for the CDR3: TGTGCCAGCAGTTACGCTCAGGAGGTTGGGCAGTACTTC.

This clone appeared a few times. The rearrangement uses TRBV5-1 and TRBJ1-1; D is unresolved. Trimming removed 3 bases at V and 3 bases at J, with 15 bases between. CDR3 size: 15 residues. Per germline, CDR1 SGHRS and CDR2 YFSETQ. The CDR3 loop is CASSSETEGHTEAFF. DNA of the CDR3: TGCGCCAGCAGCTCGGAGACGGAAGGCCACACTGAAGCTTTCTTT.

This clone has a handful of counts. The chain joins TRBV7-9 to TRBJ2-2, with a tentative D call TRBD1 (5 bases). The CDR3 is 15 amino acids. Germline-derived CDR1 and CDR2 are SEHNR and FQNEAQ (reference sequence). Trimming cost V 8 bases and J 0 bases, with 13 bases left between them. DNA of the CDR3: TGTGCCAGCGAACCAGGGAACCCGAACACCGGGGAGCTGTTTTTT. Residues: CASEPGNPNTGELFF.

The chain carries TRBV13 and TRBJ2-3; 9 nucleotides agree with TRBD1. Trimming took 6 bases from V and 1 from J; bases not matched to a gene: 8. The CDR3 runs to 16 residues. In germline, CDR1 is PRHDT, CDR2 FYEKMQ (reference sequence). DNA of the CDR3: TGTGCCAGCAGTAAGAACAGGGGGCAGGGCACAGATACGCAGTATTTT. Translation gives CASSKNRGQGTDTQYF.

This clone has more than one count but fewer than ten. The CDR3 reads CASSYSKGSGANVLTF. The DNA of the CDR3 is TGTGCCAGCAGTTACTCGAAGGGGTCTGGGGCCAACGTCCTGACTTTC. This chain uses TRBV6-6 with TRBJ2-6, with D perhaps TRBD1 (5 bases). The CDR3 is 16 amino acids. CDR1 is MNHNY and CDR2 is SVGAGI in the germline V gene (reference sequence). The V gene lost 0 bases and the J gene lost 1 base, with 7 bases spanning the gap.

This chain joins TRBV19 and TRBJ1-1; 12 nucleotides align to TRBD1. Germline assignment: CDR1 LNHDA and CDR2 SQIVND (reference sequence). After removal of 1 base from V and 8 bases from J, the junction contained 5 bases not matched to a gene. This CDR3 has 15 amino acids. The CDR3 DNA reads as TGTGCCAGTAGTATAGGTCCCGGGACAGGGGGCGAAGCTTTCTTT. Translated, it gives CASSIGPGTGGEAFF.

The genes are TRBV28 and TRBJ2-1; D may be TRBD2 (5 bases). Germline V lookup: CDR1 MDHEN, CDR2 SYDVKM. This CDR3 comprises 16 residues. V was clipped by 5 bases and J by 0 bases, with 14 bases between them. CDR3 DNA sequence: TGTGCCAGCAGTCAAGTAGCGCAGAGCTCCTACAATGAGCAGTTCTTC. Its translation is CASSQVAQSSYNEQFF. The full variable domain, with the rest looked up from reference TRBV28 and TRBJ2-1, is DVKVTQSSRYLVKRTGEKVFLECVQDMDHENMFWYRQDPGLGLRLIYFSYDVKMKEKGDIPEGYSVSREKKERFSLILESASTNQTSMYLCASSQVAQSSYNEQFFGPGTRLTVL.

This clone has ten or more counts. The chain couples TRBV4-2 to TRBJ2-4, with 8 bases lining up with TRBD2. CDR3 length: 17 residues. Germline CDR1 is LGHNA and CDR2 is YNFKEQ. Trimming cost V 2 bases and J 1 base; bases outside gene matches: 7. The CDR3 loop is CASSQLWRGAAKNIQYF. CDR3 coding DNA: TGTGCCAGCAGCCAATTGTGGCGGGGGGCGGCCAAAAACATTCAGTACTTC.

The rearrangement uses TRBV5-4 and TRBJ2-7, with 12 bases fitting TRBD1. This CDR3 comprises 15 residues. Germline CDR1 and CDR2: SGHNT and YYREEE (reference sequence). V gave up 2 bases and J gave up 6 bases; unmatched junction bases: 6. The CDR3 sequence: CASSFGGTGGLEQYF. CDR3 DNA sequence: TGTGCCAGCAGCTTTGGCGGGACAGGGGGCCTCGAGCAGTACTTC.

The chain has TRBV5-1 and TRBJ2-2, with TRBD2 matching over 10 bases. The ends lost 1 base at V and 6 bases at J; junction bases unmatched: 6. The germline V gene encodes CDR1 SGHRS and CDR2 YFSETQ. The CDR3 runs to 16 residues. CDR3 DNA sequence: TGCGCCAGCAGCTTGCGGAGCGGGAGGGAAGCCGGGGAGCTGTTTTTT. This gives the protein CASSLRSGREAGELFF.

This clone has just a few counts. The genes are TRBV6-1 and TRBJ1-4; D gene ambiguous. The CDR3 covers 15 residues. Germline V gene lookup returns CDR1 MNHNS and CDR2 SASEGT. The V end was cut by 11 bases, the J end by 5 bases, with 21 bases between. The CDR3 loop reads CAATSGGSKNEKLFF. DNA of the CDR3: TGTGCCGCCACCTCTGGAGGGTCTAAGAATGAAAAACTGTTTTTT.

The rearrangement joins TRBV2 to TRBJ2-7; no reliable D call. The CDR3 consists of 17 residues. Trimming pared 4 bases from V and 1 base from J, leaving 20 bases between. Germline-derived CDR1 and CDR2 are SNHLY and FYNNEI. CDR3 in amino acids: CASSGQPQAGVSYEQYF. CDR3 nucleotide sequence: TGTGCCAGCAGTGGGCAGCCGCAGGCAGGCGTTTCCTACGAGCAGTACTTC.

V usage is TRBV5-1 and J usage is TRBJ2-3, with 8 nucleotides matching TRBD2. The CDR3 is made up of 17 amino acids. Per the germline V gene, CDR1 is SGHRS and CDR2 is YFSETQ. J gave up 1 base and V 3 bases, and 10 bases lay outside the gene matches. The chain's CDR3 is CASSWTSRALGTDTQYF. The DNA for the CDR3 is TGCGCCAGCAGCTGGACTAGCAGGGCTCTAGGCACAGATACGCAGTATTTT.